The rows below give T cell receptor beta chains drawn from one sample of a study of blood T cell repertoires in COVID-19. Sequenced by immunoSEQ multiplex PCR; TCRdb stores in-frame clones only, minus some. The sample lists more than 40,000 clones; 84% were seen once. The sequenced sample consisted of peripheral blood. These receptors were obtained from a man aged 45-65 years with acute or convalescent COVID-19. Each CDR3 is given with its conserved first and last residue. The D gene is left open where the match is weak. Size tells how often a clone was seen (once, few, many) or the class of an expanded clone, and some rows leave it out.

-	-	TRBV3-1/TRBV3-2	TRBJ2-7	TGTGCCAGCAGCCAAGCGGTGGAGGAGTCCTACGAGCAGTACTTC	CASSQAVEESYEQYF
-	TRBD2	TRBV29-1	TRBJ2-7	TGCAGCGTTGATCTCCGAGGGACTAGCGGGAAACGCGAGCAGTACTTC	CSVDLRGTSGKREQYF
-	-	TRBV11-2	TRBJ1-4	TGTGCCAGCAGCTTATACGGCAGGGCTAATGAAAAACTGTTTTTT	CASSLYGRANEKLFF
-	TRBD2	TRBV13	TRBJ2-7	TGTGCCAGCAGCTCCGGACTAGCGGGAGGTGAAGAGCAGTACTTC	CASSSGLAGGEEQYF
few	-	TRBV6-5	TRBJ2-7	TGTGCCAGCAGCGCTTTCCGGGGCTACGAGCAGTACTTC	CASSAFRGYEQYF
once	TRBD1	TRBV7-9	TRBJ2-1	TGTGCCAGCAGCCCCCCATTGACAGGGTTCCACAATGAGCAGTTCTTC	CASSPPLTGFHNEQFF
-	TRBD1	TRBV11-2	TRBJ2-7	TGTGCCAGCAGCTTTGGGGGACAGGGGGCCTACGAGCAGTACTTC	CASSFGGQGAYEQYF
-	TRBD1	TRBV6-1	TRBJ2-5	TGTGCCAGCAGTGAAAGGGGGACAGGGGGGATTTTGGAGACCCAGTACTTC	CASSERGTGGILETQYF
once	TRBD1	TRBV11-2	TRBJ1-4	TGTGCCAGCAGCTCCAACAGGGGGAGGGAAAAACTGTTTTTT	CASSSNRGREKLFF
-	TRBD2	TRBV9	TRBJ2-1	TGTGCCAGCAGCGGGACTAGAGACTACAATGAGCAGTTCTTC	CASSGTRDYNEQFF
-	-	TRBV7-9	TRBJ2-2	TGTGCCAGCAGCGCTCCTGGACAGACTAACACCGGGGAGCTGTTTTTT	CASSAPGQTNTGELFF
-	-	TRBV24-1	TRBJ2-7	TGTGCCACCAGTGATTTGAGTCAGACAAGAGATCCCTACGAGCAGTACTTC	CATSDLSQTRDPYEQYF
-	-	TRBV29-1	TRBJ1-5	TGCAGCGTTGGTACAGGGAATCAGCCCCAGCATTTT	CSVGTGNQPQHF
-	TRBD2	TRBV2	TRBJ2-2	TGTGCCAGCAGAAGGACTAGCCCGACCGGGGAGCTGTTTTTT	CASRRTSPTGELFF
-	TRBD2	TRBV19	TRBJ2-4	TGTGCCAGTAGTATAGCGACTAGCGGGAGTTTAAGCATTCAGTACTTC	CASSIATSGSLSIQYF
-	TRBD2	TRBV4-1	TRBJ2-3	TGCGCCAGCAGTCGCGGGAGCCCAGATACGCAGTATTTT	CASSRGSPDTQYF
-	-	TRBV6-1	TRBJ2-7	TGTGCCAGCAGTGAGTCAGGCGCCTACGAGCAGTACTTC	CASSESGAYEQYF